The 20 T cell receptor beta chains below all came from one sample that was sequenced in a study of T cell repertoires in ileal Crohn's disease (dated by TCRdb to between 2018 and 2020). The method behind the library was the immunoSEQ multiplex PCR assay. TCRdb mirrors the immuneACCESS table, restricted to in-frame sequences. Some clones are absent from its copies; in checked studies, under half trace to an unresolved V gene, and the reason for the others is unknown. The sample contains roughly 7,300 clones, around 93% of them found a single time. The ten largest clones take up roughly 1.5% of the sample. Material: ileal tissue. All receptors come from an adult with Crohn's disease.

J is TRBJ2-1 and V is TRBV19; D is unclear. CDR1 LNHDA and CDR2 SQIVND come from the germline V gene (reference sequence). V was cut by 4 bases and J by 0 bases, with 7 bases left in between. The CDR3 contains 14 residues. DNA for the CDR3: TGTGCCAGTAGTAGAGCGACCTCCTACAATGAGCAGTTCTTC. Translated, it gives CASSRATSYNEQFF. Together with reference TRBV19 and TRBJ2-1, the CDR3 gives the full variable domain: DGGITQSPKYLFRKEGQNVTLSCEQNLNHDAMYWYRQDPGQGLRLIYYSQIVNDFQKGDIAEGYSVSREKKESFPLTVTSAQKNPTAFYLCASSRATSYNEQFFGPGTRLTVL.

V gene TRBV15 combines with J gene TRBJ2-1; 8 bases fit TRBD1. J gave up 7 bases and V 2 bases, and 10 bases lay outside the gene matches. The CDR3 is 16 residues long. The germline V gene encodes CDR1 LNHNV and CDR2 YYDKDF (reference sequence). Here the CDR3 DNA reads TGTGCCACCAGCAGACAGAGGACAGGGAACAATAATGAGCAGTTCTTC. It is translated as CATSRQRTGNNNEQFF. Filled out from reference TRBV15 and TRBJ2-1, the complete variable domain reads DAMVIQNPRYQVTQFGKPVTLSCSQTLNHNVMYWYQQKSSQAPKLLFHYYDKDFNNEADTPDNFQSRRPNTSFCFLDIRSPGLGDTAMYLCATSRQRTGNNNEQFFGPGTRLTVL.

The CDR3 loop reads CASSQSVKETQYF. In DNA, the CDR3 is TGCGCCAGCAGCCAATCAGTTAAAGAGACCCAGTACTTC. The chain links TRBV5-1 to TRBJ2-5; D ambiguous. The germline V gene has CDR1 SGHRS and CDR2 YFSETQ. Trimming removed 4 bases at V and 3 bases at J, with 10 bases between. The length of the CDR3 is 13 residues.

This clone came up once. The chain carries TRBV27 and TRBJ1-1, with TRBD1 as a possible D gene (5 bases). The germline V and J ends were trimmed by 2 bases and 6 bases, with 10 bases remaining between them. This CDR3 is 13 amino acids long. Germline CDR1 MNHEY, CDR2 SMNVEV (reference sequence). In nucleotides, the CDR3 is TGTGCCAGCAGTTTAGGGGGAGGCGCTGAAGCTTTCTTT. Encoded protein: CASSLGGGAEAFF.

The chain joins TRBV4-2 to TRBJ2-2; TRBD2 might be the D (6 bases). Germline V gene data show CDR1 as LGHNA and CDR2 as YNFKEQ. The CDR3 is made up of 14 amino acids. Trimming took 3 bases from V and 7 from J, leaving 12 bases between them. The CDR3 bases are TGTGCCAGCAGCCATGTGACTAGTGACGGGGAGCTGTTTTTT. Protein product: CASSHVTSDGELFF.

The chain has TRBV6-1 and TRBJ2-1; TRBD2 agrees at 13 bases. CDR3 length equals 14 residues. Trimming cost V 1 base and J 11 bases; bases outside gene matches: 2. Germline loops: CDR1 MNHNS, CDR2 SASEGT. CDR3 nucleotides: TGTGCCAGCAGTGAAGTCGGGACTAGCGGGAAGCAGTTCTTC. Its protein product is CASSEVGTSGKQFF.

The chain carries TRBV7-9 and TRBJ2-5, with 8 positions matching TRBD2. The J call may be wrong; the DNA end is better matched by TRBJ2-7. The germline CDR1 and CDR2 sequences are SEHNR and FQNEAQ (reference sequence). The CDR3 runs 16 residues. In DNA, the CDR3 is TGTGCCAGCAGCCCGGGGAGCGGGAGAGTTTCCTACGAGCAGTACTTC. Its protein is CASSPGSGRVSYEQYF.

This clone was counted a single time. The rearrangement joins TRBV6-1 to TRBJ2-7, with no clear D. Trimming took 11 bases from V and 3 from J, leaving 11 bases between them. The CDR3 loop spans 11 amino acids. Germline V gene sequence: CDR1 MNHNS, CDR2 SASEGT. In DNA form, the CDR3 reads TGTGCCGGAAGGAGTCTCTACGAGCAGTACTTC. It specifies CAGRSLYEQYF.

The J gene is TRBJ1-4, the V gene TRBV7-9; 9 bases are shared with TRBD1. Unmatched junction bases numbered 3, after V lost 5 bases and J lost 2 bases. CDR3 size: 15 residues. The germline V gene encodes CDR1 SEHNR and CDR2 FQNEAQ (reference sequence). The CDR3 nucleotides are TGTGCCAGCAGCCCGGGACAGGGCACTAATGAAAAACTGTTTTTT. Its protein product is CASSPGQGTNEKLFF.

This rearrangement joins TRBV7-9 to TRBJ1-3, with 9 nucleotides matching TRBD1. Germline V gives CDR1 SEHNR, CDR2 FQNEAQ (reference sequence). The CDR3 has 16 residues. With V trimmed by 5 bases and J by 2 bases, 7 bases remained unmatched. CDR3 in amino acids: CASSATGQGAGNTIYF. CDR3 sequence (DNA): TGTGCCAGCAGCGCTACGGGACAGGGCGCTGGAAACACCATATATTTT.

The chain is built from TRBV10-1 and TRBJ2-3; D may be TRBD1 (5 bases). In germline, CDR1 is WNHNN, CDR2 SYGVQD (reference sequence). This CDR3 comprises 14 residues. V gave up 5 bases and J gave up 2 bases, with 11 bases separating them. For the CDR3, the DNA is TGCGCCAGCAGTCAAAGGGGCGACACAGATACGCAGTATTTT. This sequence encodes CASSQRGDTDTQYF.

The gene calls are TRBV29-1 and TRBJ1-1; D gene uncertain. Germline CDR1 SQVTM, CDR2 ANQGSEA. The CDR3 contains 13 residues. The chain's CDR3 is CSAVARLNTEAFF. In DNA, the CDR3 is TGCAGTGCCGTAGCCCGACTGAACACTGAAGCTTTCTTT. The full variable domain, its missing parts supplied by reference TRBV29-1 and TRBJ1-1, is SAVISQKPSRDICQRGTSLTIQCQVDSQVTMMFWYRQQPGQSLTLIATANQGSEATYESGFVIDKFPISRPNLTFSTLTVSNMSPEDSSIYLCSAVARLNTEAFFGQGTRLTVV.

The J gene is TRBJ2-5, the V gene TRBV13; TRBD2 agrees at 8 bases. This CDR3 is built from 17 residues. CDR1 is PRHDT and CDR2 is FYEKMQ in the germline V gene (reference sequence). Germline trimming cut 5 bases from V and 5 bases from J; bases unmatched to any gene: 16. This CDR3 is CASSNAGSGSSQETQYF. In nucleotides, the CDR3 is TGTGCCAGCAGCAACGCGGGGAGCGGGAGCTCTCAGGAGACCCAGTACTTC. The variable domain in full, completed from reference TRBV13 and TRBJ2-5, reads AAGVIQSPRHLIKEKRETATLKCYPIPRHDTVYWYQQGPGQDPQFLISFYEKMQSDKGSIPDRFSAQQFSDYHSELNMSSLELGDSALYFCASSNAGSGSSQETQYFGPGTRLLVL.

J is TRBJ1-1 and V is TRBV11-2; 8 bases agree with TRBD1. V shed 9 bases and J 6 bases; nucleotides not matched to a gene: 12. Germline CDR1 is SGHAT and CDR2 is FQNNGV. CDR3 length equals 14 residues. The CDR3 spells CASKWGQAESEAFF. CDR3 nucleotides: TGTGCCAGTAAATGGGGACAGGCGGAATCTGAAGCTTTCTTT.

V and J are TRBV29-1 and TRBJ2-1; D is possibly TRBD2 (6 bases). The germline V and J ends were trimmed by 7 bases and 9 bases, with 19 bases remaining between them. CDR3 size: 13 residues. CDR1 SQVTM and CDR2 ANQGSEA come from the germline V gene. CDR3 loop: CSARDFRYGEQFF. In nucleotides, the CDR3 is TGCAGCGCCAGGGACTTCCGGTATGGTGAGCAGTTCTTC.

CDR3 amino acids: CASSTGLAGAPSTDTQYF. Here the CDR3 DNA reads TGTGCCAGTAGTACGGGACTAGCGGGGGCCCCTAGCACAGATACGCAGTATTTT. The V and J genes are TRBV19 and TRBJ2-3, with 14 bases matching TRBD2. The V segment lost 4 bases and the J segment 0 bases; nucleotides outside the gene matches: 6. CDR1 is LNHDA, CDR2 SQIVND, per germline (reference sequence). This CDR3 is built from 18 residues.

The chain uses TRBV28 and TRBJ2-7, with D tentatively TRBD2 (7 bases). CDR1 and CDR2 from the germline V gene are MDHEN and SYDVKM. V lost 10 bases to trimming and J lost 7 bases, with 23 bases between them. CDR3 size: 14 residues. The CDR3 region has the DNA TGTGCCACCGGACTCATCGGGGGGCGGAGGGAGCAGTACTTC. It codes for CATGLIGGRREQYF.

V and J are TRBV7-9 and TRBJ1-1, with 7 bases identical to TRBD1. The CDR3 runs to 13 residues. The germline CDR1 and CDR2 sequences are SEHNR and FQNEAQ (reference sequence). V trimming: 4 bases; J trimming: 8 bases; junction bases outside the gene matches: 7. DNA for the CDR3: TGTGCCAGCAGCTCCGGGACAGCCTCCGAAGCTTTCTTT. Translated: CASSSGTASEAFF.

This clone was observed once. The chain links TRBV29-1 to TRBJ2-1, with 11 bases lining up with TRBD2. Trimming removed 3 bases from V and 8 bases from J; junction bases left unmatched: 6. Per germline, CDR1 SQVTM and CDR2 ANQGSEA. The CDR3 covers 14 residues. The CDR3 loop reads CSVDLTSGIYEQFF. CDR3 in DNA: TGCAGCGTTGACCTGACTAGCGGGATTTATGAGCAGTTCTTC.

The chain is built from TRBV28 and TRBJ2-2; 12 bases are shared with TRBD2. V lost 3 bases and J lost 4; bases outside the gene matches: 9. The CDR3 consists of 18 residues. CDR1 is MDHEN and CDR2 is SYDVKM in the germline V gene. DNA for the CDR3: TGTGCCAGCAGTTTGGTGCCGGGACTAGCGGGTTTCACCGGGGAGCTGTTTTTT. As protein: CASSLVPGLAGFTGELFF.